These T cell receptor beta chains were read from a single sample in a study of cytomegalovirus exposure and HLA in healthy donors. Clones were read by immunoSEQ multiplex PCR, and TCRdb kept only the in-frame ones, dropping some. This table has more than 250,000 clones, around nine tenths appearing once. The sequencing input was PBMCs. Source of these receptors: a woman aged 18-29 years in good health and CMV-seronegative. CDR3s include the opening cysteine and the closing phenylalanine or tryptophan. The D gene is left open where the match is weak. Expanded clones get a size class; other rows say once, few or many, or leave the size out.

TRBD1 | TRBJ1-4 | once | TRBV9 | CASSVGEGDRLNEKLFF | TGTGCCAGCAGCGTAGGCGAGGGGGACAGACTAAATGAAAAACTGTTTTTT
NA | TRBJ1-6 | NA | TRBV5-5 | CASSPFDTYNSPLHF | TGTGCCAGCAGCCCGTTTGACACCTATAATTCCCCCCTCCACTTT
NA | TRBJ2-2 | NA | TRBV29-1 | CSVASLYTGELFF | TGCAGCGTTGCCTCTTTGTACACCGGGGAGCTGTTTTTT
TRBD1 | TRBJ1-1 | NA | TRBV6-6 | CASTMGTANTEAFF | TGTGCCAGCACTATGGGGACAGCGAACACTGAAGCTTTCTTT
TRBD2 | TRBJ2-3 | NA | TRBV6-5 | CASSRLAGAGDTQYF | TGTGCCAGCAGCCGACTAGCGGGGGCCGGAGATACGCAGTATTTT
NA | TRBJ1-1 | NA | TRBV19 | CASSIDLVSEAFF | TGTGCCAGTAGTATAGATCTGGTCAGTGAAGCTTTCTTT
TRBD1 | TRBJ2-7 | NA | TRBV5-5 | CASSPGTGWSYEQYF | TGTGCCAGCAGCCCTGGGACAGGGTGGTCCTACGAGCAGTACTTC
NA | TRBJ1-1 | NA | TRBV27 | CASKKAVNTEAFF | TGTGCCAGCAAAAAAGCGGTGAACACTGAAGCTTTCTTT
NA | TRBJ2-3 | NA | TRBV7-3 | CASSLTGGPGGTQYF | TGTGCCAGCAGCTTAACCGGGGGGCCGGGGGGTACGCAGTATTTT
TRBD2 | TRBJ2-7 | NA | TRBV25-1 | CATVGDYYEQYF | TGTGCCACGGTAGGGGACTATTACGAGCAGTACTTC
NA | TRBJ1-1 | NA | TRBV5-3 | CARSLRTRISNMNTEAFF | TGTGCCAGAAGCTTGAGGACTCGGATTTCAAACATGAACACTGAAGCTTTCTTT
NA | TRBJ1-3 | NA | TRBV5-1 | CASSLGTAGNTIYF | TGCGCCAGCAGCCTGGGGACTGCTGGAAACACCATATATTTT
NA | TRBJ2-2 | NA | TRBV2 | CASGLTAGELFF | TGTGCCAGCGGACTTACCGCCGGGGAGCTGTTTTTT
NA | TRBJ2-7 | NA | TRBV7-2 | CASSLLYEQYF | TGTGCCAGCAGCCTCCTATACGAGCAGTACTTC
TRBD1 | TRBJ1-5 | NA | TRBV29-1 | CSVLSLDRYGHF | TGCAGCGTCCTCTCCTTGGACAGGTATGGGCATTTT
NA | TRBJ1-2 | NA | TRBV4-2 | CASSHPETAYGYTF | TGTGCCAGCAGCCACCCCGAGACTGCTTATGGCTACACCTTC
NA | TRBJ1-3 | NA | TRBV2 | CASSEQGVGNTIYF | TGTGCCAGCAGTGAACAAGGGGTGGGAAACACCATATATTTT
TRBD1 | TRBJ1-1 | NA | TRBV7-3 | CASSLNGQVNTEAFF | TGTGCCAGCAGCTTAAACGGACAGGTGAACACTGAAGCTTTCTTT
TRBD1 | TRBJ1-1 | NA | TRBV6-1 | CASRDRGQLTEAFF | TGTGCCAGTCGGGACAGGGGGCAGCTGACTGAAGCTTTCTTT
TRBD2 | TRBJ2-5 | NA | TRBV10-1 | CASTPTSGGQREETQYF | TGCGCCAGCACCCCGACTAGCGGGGGCCAACGGGAAGAGACCCAGTACTTC
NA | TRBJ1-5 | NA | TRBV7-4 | CASSGPRDQPQHF | TGTGCCAGCAGCGGGCCGCGAGATCAGCCCCAGCATTTT
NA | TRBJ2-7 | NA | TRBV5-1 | CASSLTSLITYEQYF | TGCGCCAGCAGCTTGACTAGCCTGATTACCTACGAGCAGTACTTC
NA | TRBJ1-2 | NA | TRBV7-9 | CASIPPSGSYYGYTF | TGTGCCAGCATCCCTCCATCGGGGTCCTACTATGGCTACACCTTC
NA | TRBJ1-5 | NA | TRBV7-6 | CASSGGISNQPQHF | TGTGCCAGCAGCGGGGGGATTAGCAATCAGCCCCAGCATTTT
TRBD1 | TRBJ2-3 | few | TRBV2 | CASSSPTGGPSGTDTQYF | TGTGCCAGCAGCTCTCCGACAGGGGGCCCCAGCGGCACAGATACGCAGTATTTT
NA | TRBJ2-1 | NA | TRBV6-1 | CASSFPGDSNEQFF | TGTGCCAGCAGCTTCCCGGGGGACTCCAATGAGCAGTTCTTC
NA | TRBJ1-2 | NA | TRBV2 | CASSEIPGGTVGYGYTF | TGTGCCAGCAGTGAAATCCCCGGCGGTACGGTTGGCTATGGCTACACCTTC
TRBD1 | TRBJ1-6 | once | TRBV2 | CATTTIDRGNSPLHF | TGTGCCACCACCACGATAGACAGGGGAAATTCCCCCCTCCACTTT
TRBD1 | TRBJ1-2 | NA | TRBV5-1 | CASSLFAGGDGYTF | TGCGCCAGCAGCTTGTTTGCAGGGGGCGACGGCTACACCTTC
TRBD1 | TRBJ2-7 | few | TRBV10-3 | CAISGGQDSYEQYF | TGTGCCATCAGCGGGGGACAGGACTCCTACGAGCAGTACTTC
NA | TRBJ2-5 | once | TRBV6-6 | CASSSLSPETQYF | TGTGCCAGCAGCTCCCTGAGCCCAGAGACCCAGTACTTC
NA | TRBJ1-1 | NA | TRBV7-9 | CASSLFKGKNTEAFF | TGTGCCAGCAGCTTATTTAAGGGGAAGAACACTGAAGCTTTCTTT
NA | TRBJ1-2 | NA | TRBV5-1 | CASSSGQPGENYGYTF | TGCGCCAGCAGTTCGGGACAACCCGGGGAGAACTATGGCTACACCTTC
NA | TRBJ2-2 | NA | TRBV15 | CATRLGGPGGELFF | TGTGCCACCCGGCTCGGGGGGCCGGGCGGGGAGCTGTTTTTT
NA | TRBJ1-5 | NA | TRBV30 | CAWSPNQGTQPQHF | TGTGCCTGGAGTCCCAACCAGGGTACTCAGCCCCAGCATTTT
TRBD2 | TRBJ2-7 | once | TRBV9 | CASSPKAGVLYEQYF | TGTGCCAGCAGCCCAAAAGCGGGGGTCCTCTACGAGCAGTACTTC
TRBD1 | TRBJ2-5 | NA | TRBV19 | CASQGAGETQYF | TGTGCCAGTCAGGGGGCCGGCGAGACCCAGTACTTC
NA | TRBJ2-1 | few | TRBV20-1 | CSARGISEQFF | TGCAGTGCTAGAGGAATCAGTGAGCAGTTCTTC
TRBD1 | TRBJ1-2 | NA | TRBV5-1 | CASSLAAHTGGEHGYTF | TGCGCCAGCAGCTTGGCCGCACACACAGGGGGCGAACATGGCTACACCTTC
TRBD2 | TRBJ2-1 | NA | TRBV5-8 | CASSLAGRNNEQFF | TGTGCCAGCAGCCTAGCGGGGAGAAACAATGAGCAGTTCTTC
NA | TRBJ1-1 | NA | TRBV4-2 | CASSQEGDMNTEAFF | TGTGCCAGCAGCCAAGAAGGGGACATGAACACTGAAGCTTTCTTT
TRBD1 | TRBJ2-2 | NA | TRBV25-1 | CASSGYRGRGELFF | TGTGCCAGCAGTGGATACAGGGGGCGAGGGGAGCTGTTTTTT
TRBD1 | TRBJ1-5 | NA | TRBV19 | CASSPGTGVNQPQHF | TGTGCCAGTAGTCCCGGGACAGGCGTTAATCAGCCCCAGCATTTT
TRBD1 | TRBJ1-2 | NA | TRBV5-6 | CASSLWDRAHYGYTF | TGTGCCAGCAGCTTGTGGGACAGGGCGCACTATGGCTACACCTTC
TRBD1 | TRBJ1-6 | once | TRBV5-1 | CASNRDSDSPLHF | TGCGCCAGTAACCGGGACAGCGATTCACCCCTCCACTTT
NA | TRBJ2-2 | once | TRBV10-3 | CAIRGAAANTGELFF | TGTGCCATCAGAGGGGCTGCCGCGAACACCGGGGAGCTGTTTTTT
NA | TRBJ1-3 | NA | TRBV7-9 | CSSSPPRWQILGNTIYF | TGTTCCAGCAGCCCACCGCGGTGGCAGATCTTGGGAAACACCATATATTTT
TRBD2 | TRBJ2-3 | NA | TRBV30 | CAWRSPQRGGPSDTQYF | TGTGCCTGGAGATCCCCCCAGCGGGGGGGCCCCTCAGATACGCAGTATTTT
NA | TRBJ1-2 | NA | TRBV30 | CAGQGLDGYTF | TGTGCCGGCCAGGGGTTAGATGGCTACACCTTC
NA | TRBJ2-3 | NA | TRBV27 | CASSSGSDTQYF | TGTGCCAGCAGTTCCGGGTCAGATACGCAGTATTTT
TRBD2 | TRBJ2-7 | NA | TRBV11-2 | CASSSHSSGGSYEQYF | TGTGCCAGCAGCTCCCATTCTAGCGGCGGCTCCTACGAGCAGTACTTC
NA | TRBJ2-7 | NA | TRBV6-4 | CASSDSAEGEQYF | TGTGCCAGCAGTGACTCTGCGGAGGGCGAGCAGTACTTC
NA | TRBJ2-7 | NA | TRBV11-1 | CASSSRQMSSYEQYF | TGTGCCAGCAGCTCTAGACAGATGAGCTCCTACGAGCAGTACTTC